Following are 24 T cell receptor beta chains from one sample sequenced in a study of spatial heterogeneity in lung cancer. TCRdb redid the calling of the 5' RACE reads with MiXCR, one entry per CDR3 protein. The table includes a few thousand distinct CDR3 sequences, 8.5% to 9% detected once. Time point indicated: sample taken at primary tumor resection. The sample was normal lung tissue next to the tumor, taken at surgery. All receptors come from a female donor with early-stage non-small cell lung cancer.

This clonotype appeared a few times. The chain recombines TRBV19 with TRBJ1-6, with TRBD1 matching over 7 bases. Germline values: CDR1 LNHDA, CDR2 SQIVND (reference sequence). Trimming at V came to 3 bases and at J to 3 bases, leaving 8 bases not matched to a gene. The CDR3 consists of 17 residues. The CDR3 sequence is CASSIQGQVGYNSPLHF. As DNA, the CDR3 is TGTGCCAGTAGTATCCAAGGACAGGTGGGCTATAATTCACCCCTCCACTTT.

This clonotype was found once. The V call is TRBV12-3 or TRBV12-4, the J call TRBJ2-7; D is tentatively TRBD1 or TRBD2 (5 bases each). Trimming left V 0 bases short and J 6 bases short, with 9 bases between. CDR3 length equals 13 residues. CDR3 loop: CASSLAPGGEQYF. CDR3 DNA: TGTGCCAGCAGTTTAGCGCCTGGGGGCGAGCAGTACTTC.

By its share, this clonotype is medium-sized. The chain has TRBV7-2 and TRBJ2-7; the match to TRBD2 covers 8 bases. The CDR3 is made up of 12 amino acids. The V gene's germline CDR1 is SGHTA and CDR2 FQGNSA. With V trimmed by 3 bases and J by 12 bases, 7 bases remained unmatched. The CDR3 coding sequence is TGTGCCAGCAGCTTCCTTAGCGGGGCCACGTACTTC. Translated, it gives CASSFLSGATYF.

By frequency in the sample, this clonotype is medium-sized. The chain has TRBV7-2 and TRBJ1-1; D remains unclear. The CDR3 spans 15 residues. V lost 1 base to trimming and J lost 0 bases, with 9 bases between them. Germline V CDR1 and CDR2: SGHTA, FQGNSA. For the CDR3, the DNA is TGTGCCAGCAGCTTAGAAGGTGATATGAACACTGAAGCTTTCTTT. Its protein product is CASSLEGDMNTEAFF.

This clonotype is medium-sized within its sample. The chain carries TRBV20-1 and TRBJ2-7; TRBD1 is a possible D gene (5 bases). Trimming removed 6 bases at V and 6 bases at J, with 18 bases between. The CDR3 has 13 residues. Germline CDR1 and CDR2: DFQATT and SNEGSKA (reference sequence). DNA of the CDR3: TGCAGTGCAAGGACGCCAGGTCAGGGCGAGCAGTACTTC. This encodes CSARTPGQGEQYF.

In this sample, this clonotype is medium-sized. CDR3 residues: CASSLDSATYGYTF. CDR3 nucleotides: TGCGCCAGCAGCTTAGACAGTGCAACGTACGGCTACACCTTC. V is TRBV5-1 and J is TRBJ1-2; a possible D gene is TRBD1 (5 bases). This CDR3 has 14 amino acids. CDR1 is SGHRS, CDR2 YFSETQ, per germline. The germline V and J ends were trimmed by 2 bases and 8 bases, with 16 bases remaining between them.

This clonotype is termed medium-sized (0.01 to 0.1%). The gene calls are TRBV27 and TRBJ1-1; no firm D call. This CDR3 comprises 14 residues. The ends were cut back, 5 bases at V and 1 base at J, with 11 bases in the middle. Germline CDR1 is MNHEY and CDR2 is SMNVEV (reference sequence). Written as DNA, the CDR3 is TGTGCCAGCAGTCCCATGTTAGGGAACACTGAAGCTTTCTTT. It translates to CASSPMLGNTEAFF.

This clonotype is deemed medium-sized (0.01 to 0.1%). The gene calls are TRBV12-3 or TRBV12-4 and TRBJ1-6, with D maybe TRBD1 (5 bases). Trimming left V 4 bases short and J 7 bases short, with 14 bases between. The CDR3 spans 15 residues. The CDR3 spells CASSSRLGGNSPLHF. The DNA of the CDR3 is TGTGCCAGCAGTTCGCGTCTTGGGGGAAATTCACCCCTCCACTTT.

By share of the sample, this clonotype is medium-sized (0.01 to 0.1%). The gene calls are TRBV7-2 and TRBJ2-7, with D possibly TRBD1 on 7 matching bases. This CDR3 has 17 amino acids. The V gene's germline CDR1 is SGHTA and CDR2 FQGNSA. The V end was cut by 0 bases, the J end by 2 bases, with 17 bases between. DNA of the CDR3: TGTGCCAGCAGCTTAGCGGAGGGGGGACAGTTAACCTACGAGCAGTACTTC. Its protein is CASSLAEGGQLTYEQYF.

This clonotype is classed as medium-sized (0.01 to 0.1%). The CDR3 loop is CATSRLRHF. The DNA of the CDR3 is TGTGCCACCAGCCGACTCCGGCATTTT. V and J are TRBV24-1 and TRBJ1-5; D is undetermined. Germline CDR1 and CDR2: KGHDR and SFDVKD. This CDR3 contains 9 residues. Trimming stripped 7 bases from V and 15 bases from J, with 9 bases between.

This clonotype was counted many times. This rearrangement joins TRBV4-3 to TRBJ2-7; 11 nucleotides line up with TRBD2. The V gene end was trimmed by 1 base and the J gene end by 3 bases; junction bases not matched to a gene: 2. Germline V gene sequence: CDR1 LGHNA, CDR2 YSLEER. CDR3 length equals 15 residues. The CDR3 region is CASSQGLAGNYEQYF. For the CDR3, the DNA is TGCGCCAGCAGCCAAGGACTAGCGGGAAACTACGAGCAGTACTTC.

In its sample, this clonotype was seen many times. The rearrangement joins TRBV18 to TRBJ2-1; D is unresolved. Germline V CDR1 and CDR2: KGHSH, LQKENI. V was pared by 0 bases and J by 0 bases, with 6 bases between. This CDR3 is built from 15 residues. The DNA of the CDR3 is TGTGCCAGCTCACCACCCGAATTCTCCTACAATGAGCAGTTCTTC. It codes for CASSPPEFSYNEQFF.

This clonotype was seen many times. This chain joins TRBV30 and TRBJ1-6; tentative D call: TRBD1 (5 bases). The V end was cut by 2 bases, the J end by 10 bases, with 15 bases between. The CDR3 extends over 14 amino acids. Per the germline V gene, CDR1 is GTSNPN and CDR2 is SVGIG (reference sequence). As DNA, the CDR3 is TGTGCCTGGAGTACGGGACCCTGGGGATCACCCCTCCACTTT. This translates into CAWSTGPWGSPLHF. Full variable domain (rest looked up from reference TRBV30 and TRBJ1-6): SQTIHQWPATLVQPVGSPLSLECTVEGTSNPNLYWYRQAAGRGLQLLFYSVGIGQISSEVPQNLSASRPQDRQFILSSKKLLLSDSGFYLCAWSTGPWGSPLHFGNGTRLTVT.

In this sample, this clonotype turned up a few times. The chain combines TRBV7-6 with TRBJ2-7; D call uncertain. The germline V and J ends were trimmed by 2 bases and 2 bases, with 4 bases remaining between them. The CDR3 sequence is 12 residues long. From germline, CDR1 is SGHVS and CDR2 FNYEAQ. CDR3 DNA sequence: TGTGCCAGCAGCTTATCGCCCTACGAGCAGTACTTC. Its translation: CASSLSPYEQYF.

This clonotype is medium-sized (0.01 to 0.1%) in the sample. CDR3 DNA sequence: TGCGCCAGCAGTCAATCTAACGTCCGCCGCGTCTACGAGCAGTACTTC. It yields the protein CASSQSNVRRVYEQYF. The J gene is TRBJ2-7, the V gene TRBV23-1; no clear D gene. TRBV23-1 is placed among ORFs of uncertain function. Deletions cut 0 bases from V and 3 bases from J, with 15 bases between. The CDR3 covers 16 residues.

This clonotype was picked up many times. The chain combines TRBV27 with TRBJ1-1; D call uncertain. The ends were cut back, 0 bases at V and 10 bases at J, with 21 bases in the middle. This CDR3 is built from 16 residues. The germline gives CDR1 MNHEY, CDR2 SMNVEV (reference sequence). This chain's CDR3 is CASSLSIPASSSRAFF. CDR3 DNA sequence: TGTGCCAGCAGTTTATCGATACCGGCCTCCTCCTCGAGAGCTTTCTTT.

This clonotype came up many times. V and J are TRBV29-1 and TRBJ1-2, with D unresolved. This CDR3 comprises 11 residues. V dropped 3 bases and J dropped 9 bases, with 11 bases sitting between them. The germline CDR1 and CDR2 sequences are SQVTM and ANQGSEA. The CDR3 nucleotides are TGCAGCGTTGACCGCGGTTATAGCTACACCTTC. The encoded protein is CSVDRGYSYTF. Drawing the rest from reference TRBV29-1 and TRBJ1-2, the complete variable domain is SAVISQKPSRDICQRGTSLTIQCQVDSQVTMMFWYRQQPGQSLTLIATANQGSEATYESGFVIDKFPISRPNLTFSTLTVSNMSPEDSSIYLCSVDRGYSYTFGSGTRLTVV.

This clonotype has a count of ten or more. The chain recombines TRBV7-3 with TRBJ2-2; D is uncertain. Trimming stripped 6 bases from V and 2 bases from J, with 7 bases between. This CDR3 comprises 13 residues. The germline V gene encodes CDR1 SGHTA and CDR2 FQGTGA. The CDR3 nucleotides read TGTGCCAGCAGTGAATCAAACACCGGGGAGCTGTTTTTT. As protein: CASSESNTGELFF.

This clonotype showed up many times. The genes are TRBV6-2 or TRBV6-3 and TRBJ2-5; D remains unclear. This CDR3 comprises 11 residues. CDR1 MNHEY and CDR2 SVGEGT come from the germline V gene. The V end was cut by 6 bases, the J end by 4 bases, with 6 bases between. CDR3 in amino acids: CASSAGETQYF. The DNA for the CDR3 is TGTGCCAGCAGCGCCGGAGAGACCCAGTACTTC.

The chain employs TRBV7-2 and TRBJ2-3, with a possible D match to TRBD2 (6 bases). CDR1 and CDR2 (germline): SGHTA, FQGNSA. V was trimmed by 5 bases and J by 11 bases, leaving 17 bases between them. The CDR3 totals 13 residues. The CDR3 region has the DNA TGTGCCAGCAGCACAGGACGGGAGTTGATGCAGTATTTT. It translates to CASSTGRELMQYF.

In its sample, this clonotype ranks as medium-sized. In nucleotides, the CDR3 is TGTGCCAGCAGTCAAGAAGAGGGACAGCGCTACACCTTC. Translation gives CASSQEEGQRYTF. The chain employs TRBV7-8 and TRBJ1-2; 7 nucleotides line up with TRBD1. Germline loops: CDR1 SGHVS, CDR2 FQNEAQ. V gave up 6 bases and J gave up 9 bases; unmatched junction bases: 10. The CDR3 has 13 amino acids.

The gene calls are TRBV28 and TRBJ1-1; 8 bases align to TRBD1. CDR1 MDHEN and CDR2 SYDVKM come from the germline V gene. V was pared by 6 bases and J by 0 bases, with 6 bases of the junction left unmatched. This CDR3 has 15 residues. The CDR3 protein is CASRTPGGMNTEAFF. The CDR3 nucleotides read TGTGCCAGCAGGACCCCAGGGGGCATGAACACTGAAGCTTTCTTT.

This clonotype is termed large. The rearrangement uses TRBV2 and TRBJ2-5; D gene ambiguous. CDR1 and CDR2 (germline): SNHLY, FYNNEI. This CDR3 comprises 13 residues. V lost 8 bases and J 5 bases, leaving 15 bases between the germline ends. The CDR3 DNA reads TGTGCCAGCTCCCGCACGTTCGGCGAGACCCAGTACTTC. It is translated as CASSRTFGETQYF.

The chain links TRBV6-1 to TRBJ2-3, with D possibly being TRBD2 (5 bases). The germline CDR1 and CDR2 sequences are MNHNS and SASEGT. The CDR3 has 13 residues. Trimming removed 3 bases from V and 8 bases from J, with 12 bases in between. CDR3 protein: CASSEHLEGTQYF. As DNA, the CDR3 is TGTGCCAGCAGTGAGCACCTAGAGGGTACGCAGTATTTT.